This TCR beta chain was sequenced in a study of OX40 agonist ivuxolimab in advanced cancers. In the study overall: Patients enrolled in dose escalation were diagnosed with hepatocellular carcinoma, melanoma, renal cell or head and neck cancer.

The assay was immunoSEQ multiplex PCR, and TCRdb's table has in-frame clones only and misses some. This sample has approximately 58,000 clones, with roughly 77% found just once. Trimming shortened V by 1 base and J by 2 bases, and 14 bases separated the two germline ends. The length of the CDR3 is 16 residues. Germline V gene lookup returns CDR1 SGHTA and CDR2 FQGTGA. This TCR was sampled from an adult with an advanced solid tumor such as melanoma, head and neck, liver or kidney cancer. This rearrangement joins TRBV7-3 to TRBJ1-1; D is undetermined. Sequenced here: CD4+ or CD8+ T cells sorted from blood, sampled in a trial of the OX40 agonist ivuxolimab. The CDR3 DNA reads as TGTGCCAGCAGCTTAAGGACCGGGTCTCGAAACACTGAAGCTTTCTTT. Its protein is CASSLRTGSRNTEAFF.